This T cell receptor beta chain originates from a study of cytomegalovirus exposure and HLA in healthy donors. CDR1 SEHNR and CDR2 FQNEAQ come from the germline V gene (reference sequence). This CDR3 is built from 13 residues. In regard to this clone: One end of the junction fails to match germline, which may point to a read error.

The primer mix had 60 Vbeta and 13 Jbeta primers. TCRdb keeps only in-frame clones here, not all; method: immunoSEQ multiplex PCR. The sample consists of 300,000 or so clones, just under 85% of them appearing once. The sequence was collected from a woman in her thirties or forties in good health and CMV-seropositive. Sequenced sample: PBMCs. The chain carries TRBV7-9 and TRBJ2-7; 7 bases match TRBD1. The CDR3 sequence: CASSLADRVSIHF. CDR3 coding DNA: TGTGCCAGCAGCTTAGCCGACAGGGTTTCCATTCACTTC. Together with reference TRBV7-9 and TRBJ2-7, the CDR3 gives the full variable domain: DTGVSQNPRHKITKRGQNVTFRCDPISEHNRLYWYRQTLGQGPEFLTYFQNEAQLEKSRLLSDRFSAERPKGSFSTLEIQRTEQGDSAMYLCASSLADRVSIHFGPGTRLTVT.